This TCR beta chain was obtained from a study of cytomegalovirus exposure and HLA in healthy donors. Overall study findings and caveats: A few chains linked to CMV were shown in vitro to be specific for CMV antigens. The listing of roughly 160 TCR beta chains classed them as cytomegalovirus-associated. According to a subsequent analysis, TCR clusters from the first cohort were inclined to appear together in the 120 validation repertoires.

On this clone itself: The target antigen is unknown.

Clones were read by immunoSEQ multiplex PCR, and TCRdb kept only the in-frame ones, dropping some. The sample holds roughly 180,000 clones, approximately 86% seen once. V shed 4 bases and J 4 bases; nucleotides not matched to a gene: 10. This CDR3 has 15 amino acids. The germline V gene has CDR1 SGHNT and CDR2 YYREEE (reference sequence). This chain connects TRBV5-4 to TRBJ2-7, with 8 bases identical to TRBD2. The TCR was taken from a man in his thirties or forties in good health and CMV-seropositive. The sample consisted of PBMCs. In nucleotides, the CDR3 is TGTGCCAGCAGCCTGCGTCACCAGCGGGGGTACGAGCAGTACTTC. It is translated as CASSLRHQRGYEQYF.